This T cell receptor beta chain was recorded in a study of T cell changes during pregnancy in multiple sclerosis. CDR3 length equals 15 residues. The germline CDR1 and CDR2 sequences are MDHEN and SYDVKM. Trimming took 7 bases from V and 4 from J; bases not matched to a gene: 10. Measured with immunoSEQ multiplex PCR; TCRdb has only the in-frame clones, and not every one. The sample includes 65,000 to 90,000 clones, around nine tenths of them seen just once. The specimen comprised peripheral blood, sampled in the second trimester of pregnancy. This TCR was recovered from a female donor with multiple sclerosis, enrolled in a pregnancy study. The chain employs TRBV28 and TRBJ2-1; 7 nucleotides match TRBD1. The CDR3, as DNA: TGTGCCAGCACCGAGACAGGGACCTTTTACAATGAGCAGTTCTTC. This sequence encodes CASTETGTFYNEQFF.